The T cell receptor beta chain described here comes from a study of blood T cell repertoires in COVID-19. Study at large: T cells, B-cell-depleted T cells, or PBMCs supplied cDNA or gDNA.

The V end was cut by 3 bases, the J end by 6 bases, with 11 bases between. The CDR3 covers 13 residues. The germline CDR1 and CDR2 sequences are MGHDK and SYGVNS. Using immunoSEQ multiplex PCR, the repertoire was profiled, and TCRdb retains in-frame clones only, with some absent. The sample consists of about 310,000 clones, 87% of them appearing once. This clonotype was sampled from a woman aged 45 to 65 who had recovered from COVID-19. The chain couples TRBV25-1 to TRBJ1-1, with D possibly TRBD1 on 5 matching bases. The sample consisted of peripheral blood. The CDR3, as DNA: TGTGCCAGCAGTGACAGGGTAACCGCTGAAGCTTTCTTT. Translation: CASSDRVTAEAFF.